This T cell receptor beta chain was identified during a study of blood T cell repertoires in COVID-19. Whole-study context: Samples representing acute and convalescent COVID-19 were sourced from the United States, Italy and Spain. PBMCs, B-cell-depleted T cells, or T cells were the source of the cDNA or gDNA that made up the material.

CDR1 and CDR2 from the germline V gene are SGDLS and YYNGEE. Trimming removed 0 bases at V and 8 bases at J, with 11 bases between. CDR3 size: 13 residues. The method was immunoSEQ multiplex PCR; TCRdb's version includes in-frame clones alone and lacks a portion of them. Found here are 100,000 or so clones, approximately 91% of them singletons; the top ten hold more than 0.85%. Sample: peripheral blood. This receptor was obtained from a man between 60 and 75 years old with acute or convalescent COVID-19. The V and J genes are TRBV9 and TRBJ1-2; possibly TRBD1 for D (5 bases). As DNA, the CDR3 is TGTGCCAGCAGCGTAGCTACAGGCGTGGGCTACACCTTC. This sequence encodes CASSVATGVGYTF.